Below are 26 T cell receptor beta chains sequenced from a single sample in a study of shared clonotypes between healthy human individuals. Positively selected for CCR7, the CD45RO-negative cells used as naive CD8 cells excluded terminally differentiated effector memory CD45RA+ cells. Profiled with immunoSEQ multiplex PCR; TCRdb holds only in-frame clones, not every one. The sample has about 2 million clones, less than 95% seen once. The sample comprised naive CD8+ T cells sorted from blood. Receptors were obtained from a man between 18 and 35 years old in good health.

With regard to this clone: This CDR3 is also generated by other DNA sequences in the sample. The chain employs TRBV7-9 and TRBJ1-1; TRBD1 matches 10 bases. The CDR3 runs to 15 residues. Germline CDR1 SEHNR, CDR2 FQNEAQ (reference sequence). J lost 2 bases, V lost 4 bases, and 4 bases had no gene match. The CDR3 sequence: CASSSPTGGNTEAFF. The CDR3 DNA is TGTGCCAGCAGCTCTCCGACAGGGGGCAACACTGAAGCTTTCTTT.

The chain has TRBV28 and TRBJ1-2; 7 nucleotides agree with TRBD1. CDR3 length equals 16 residues. Trimming removed 5 bases from V and 2 bases from J; junction bases left unmatched: 11. Germline-derived CDR1 and CDR2 are MDHEN and SYDVKM. The CDR3 protein is CASSLRGAALNYGYTF. The CDR3 DNA sequence: TGTGCCAGCAGTCTCAGGGGGGCCGCCTTAAACTATGGCTACACCTTC.

For this clone: The identical CDR3 is also encoded by other nucleotide sequences in the sample. The rearrangement joins TRBV9 to TRBJ1-5; D may be TRBD1 (5 bases). Germline V gene lookup returns CDR1 SGDLS and CDR2 YYNGEE. Between the trimmed V and J ends, which lost 0 bases and 0 bases, there was a span of 7 bases. The CDR3 runs 15 residues. CDR3 loop: CASSVGGYSNQPQHF. Written as DNA, the CDR3 is TGTGCCAGCAGCGTAGGGGGGTATAGCAATCAGCCCCAGCATTTT.

V usage is TRBV5-5 and J usage is TRBJ2-5; TRBD2 agrees at 11 bases. The CDR3 covers 14 residues. After removal of 3 bases from V and 3 bases from J, the junction contained 1 base not matched to a gene. Per germline, CDR1 SGHKS and CDR2 YYEKEE (reference sequence). The CDR3 DNA sequence: TGTGCCAGCAGCTCGACTAGCGGGGAAGAGACCCAGTACTTC. Its protein product is CASSSTSGEETQYF.

V usage is TRBV5-4 and J usage is TRBJ2-7; no firm D call. From germline, CDR1 is SGHNT and CDR2 YYREEE (reference sequence). The CDR3 is 14 amino acids. Trimming took 1 base from V and 4 from J, leaving 12 bases between them. For the CDR3, the DNA is TGTGCCAGCAGCTTGACGAGTAATGCATACGAGCAGTACTTC. Translated: CASSLTSNAYEQYF.

Notes on this clone: Other DNA sequences of this sample code for an identical CDR3. The chain links TRBV19 to TRBJ2-7; 10 nucleotides align to TRBD1. This CDR3 region has 14 residues. Germline CDR1 and CDR2: LNHDA and SQIVND (reference sequence). Trimming at V came to 5 bases and at J to 4 bases, leaving 5 bases not matched to a gene. CDR3 in amino acids: CASSAGQGGYEQYF. CDR3 bases: TGTGCCAGTAGTGCCGGACAGGGGGGTTACGAGCAGTACTTC.

The chain combines TRBV7-9 with TRBJ2-2, with D tentatively TRBD1 or TRBD2 (5 bases each). Germline CDR1 reads SEHNR; CDR2 reads FQNEAQ (reference sequence). Trimming removed 7 bases from V and 4 bases from J, with 19 bases in between. The CDR3 sequence is 16 residues long. CDR3: CASIPSGGEGTGELFF. DNA for the CDR3: TGTGCCAGCATTCCTAGTGGGGGAGAAGGCACCGGGGAGCTGTTTTTT.

In the case of this clone: The sample holds other DNA sequences that translate to the same CDR3. This chain joins TRBV7-9 and TRBJ2-1; D gene ambiguous. The CDR3 contains 15 residues. CDR1 SEHNR and CDR2 FQNEAQ come from the germline V gene (reference sequence). The V end was cut by 1 base, the J end by 0 bases, with 7 bases between. CDR3 sequence reads: CASSLDPSSYNEQFF. DNA for the CDR3: TGTGCCAGCAGCTTAGACCCCAGCTCCTACAATGAGCAGTTCTTC.

The chain recombines TRBV9 with TRBJ2-3, with 9 bases identical to TRBD1. Germline V gives CDR1 SGDLS, CDR2 YYNGEE. V trimming: 7 bases; J trimming: 4 bases; junction bases outside the gene matches: 10. CDR3 length: 15 residues. The CDR3 reads CASSTSTGGPDTQYF. The CDR3, as DNA: TGTGCCAGCTCGACTTCAACAGGGGGCCCAGATACGCAGTATTTT.

This rearrangement joins TRBV29-1 to TRBJ2-4, with a tentative D call TRBD1 (6 bases). From germline, CDR1 is SQVTM and CDR2 ANQGSEA. The V gene lost 7 bases and the J gene lost 8 bases, with 21 bases spanning the gap. The CDR3 totals 14 residues. The CDR3 sequence is CSARTVEGLDIQYF. The CDR3, as DNA: TGCAGCGCACGGACAGTGGAAGGGTTAGACATTCAGTACTTC.

The chain links TRBV10-1 to TRBJ2-7; 10 bases match TRBD1. This CDR3 comprises 15 residues. With 4 bases clipped from V and 5 bases from J, the junction kept 8 bases outside the gene matches. Germline-derived CDR1 and CDR2 are WNHNN and SYGVQD (reference sequence). CDR3 protein: CASSAAGTGVNEQYF. The CDR3 region has the DNA TGCGCCAGCAGTGCGGCCGGGACAGGGGTCAACGAGCAGTACTTC.

The chain is built from TRBV7-6 and TRBJ1-2, with 8 bases lining up with TRBD1. The CDR3 sequence is 14 residues long. V shed 4 bases and J 8 bases; nucleotides not matched to a gene: 9. Germline V CDR1 and CDR2: SGHVS, FNYEAQ. In DNA form, the CDR3 reads TGTGCCAGCAGCTCAGGCCAGGGGGCGGAAGGCTACACCTTC. Translation gives CASSSGQGAEGYTF.

The chain recombines TRBV30 with TRBJ2-2; D is possibly TRBD2 (6 bases). The CDR3 has 15 amino acids. The V gene lost 0 bases and the J gene lost 5 bases, with 13 bases spanning the gap. The germline CDR1 and CDR2 sequences are GTSNPN and SVGIG (reference sequence). CDR3 sequence reads: CAWSVLGGSTGELFF. The CDR3 coding sequence is TGTGCCTGGAGTGTACTCGGGGGTTCGACCGGGGAGCTGTTTTTT.

The V call is TRBV30, the J call TRBJ2-7, with D perhaps TRBD2 (5 bases). Germline values: CDR1 GTSNPN, CDR2 SVGIG (reference sequence). V was shortened by 4 bases and J by 7 bases, with 14 bases between the two germline ends. The CDR3 has 12 amino acids. This CDR3 is CAWNEGTEEQYF. The CDR3 coding sequence is TGTGCCTGGAATGAGGGTACGGAGGAGCAGTACTTC.

The rearrangement uses TRBV6-1 and TRBJ2-1; D possibly corresponds to TRBD2 (5 bases). The CDR3 has 15 residues. The V gene lost 1 base and the J gene lost 6 bases, with 13 bases spanning the gap. The germline V gene has CDR1 MNHNS and CDR2 SASEGT. The CDR3 DNA sequence: TGTGCCAGCAGTGAAGGTAGGCTAGCCCCCAATGAGCAGTTCTTC. This translates into CASSEGRLAPNEQFF.

This clone was seen only once. The V call is TRBV5-6, the J call TRBJ1-2; possible D gene TRBD1, 5 bases. The CDR3 runs 16 residues. V gave up 4 bases and J gave up 2 bases, with 18 bases separating them. Per germline, CDR1 SGHDT and CDR2 YYEEEE. CDR3 DNA sequence: TGTGCCAGCAGCCTGGGGACCATAAATTGGAACTATGGCTACACCTTC. Amino acid sequence: CASSLGTINWNYGYTF.

The chain is built from TRBV13 and TRBJ2-2; no reliable D call. This CDR3 is built from 16 residues. Trimming took 5 bases from V and 0 from J, leaving 13 bases between them. Germline CDR1 is PRHDT and CDR2 is FYEKMQ (reference sequence). This CDR3 reads CASSPSSVSNTGELFF. CDR3 coding DNA: TGTGCCAGCAGCCCGTCCTCAGTCTCGAACACCGGGGAGCTGTTTTTT.

The V gene is TRBV7-9, the J gene TRBJ1-1; D is ambiguous. The V gene lost 1 base and the J gene lost 2 bases, with 11 bases spanning the gap. Germline assignment: CDR1 SEHNR and CDR2 FQNEAQ (reference sequence). This CDR3 spans 15 amino acids. The CDR3 spells CASSLGHLLNTEAFF. DNA for the CDR3: TGTGCCAGCAGCTTAGGACACCTCCTAAACACTGAAGCTTTCTTT. The whole variable domain, filled in from reference TRBV7-9 and TRBJ1-1, reads DTGVSQNPRHKITKRGQNVTFRCDPISEHNRLYWYRQTLGQGPEFLTYFQNEAQLEKSRLLSDRFSAERPKGSFSTLEIQRTEQGDSAMYLCASSLGHLLNTEAFFGQGTRLTVV.

This chain connects TRBV6-1 to TRBJ1-2, with TRBD1 matching over 7 bases. V shed 2 bases and J 3 bases; nucleotides not matched to a gene: 0. Per the germline V gene, CDR1 is MNHNS and CDR2 is SASEGT. The CDR3 has 13 amino acids. The CDR3 sequence is CASSERGHYGYTF. As DNA, the CDR3 is TGTGCCAGCAGTGAAAGGGGGCACTATGGCTACACCTTC.

The chain is built from TRBV19 and TRBJ1-4, with D possibly TRBD1 on 5 matching bases. Germline assignment: CDR1 LNHDA and CDR2 SQIVND (reference sequence). V was clipped by 7 bases and J by 4 bases, with 13 bases between them. The CDR3 consists of 14 residues. The CDR3 sequence: CASTEPGDNEKLFF. In DNA, the CDR3 is TGTGCCAGTACCGAACCGGGGGATAATGAAAAACTGTTTTTT.

The chain has TRBV27 and TRBJ2-7; TRBD1 is a possible D gene (6 bases). This CDR3 is built from 13 residues. V was pared by 6 bases and J by 2 bases, with 11 bases between. Germline CDR1 and CDR2: MNHEY and SMNVEV (reference sequence). This CDR3 is CASSDGQTYEQYF. CDR3 DNA sequence: TGTGCCAGCAGCGATGGACAGACCTACGAGCAGTACTTC.

DNA for the CDR3: TGTGCCAGCACCTTACCGGGACTAGCGGGGGGGCCCTTCGAGCAGTACTTC. It specifies CASTLPGLAGGPFEQYF. The chain recombines TRBV28 with TRBJ2-7, with TRBD2 matching 16 bases. Germline trimming cut 7 bases from V and 6 bases from J; bases unmatched to any gene: 12. CDR3 length: 17 residues. Germline CDR1 MDHEN, CDR2 SYDVKM.

About this clone: It is unclear where the CDR3 begins or ends on the DNA, so no DNA is shown, and the CDR3 is as TCRdb lists it. The chain couples TRBV21-1 to TRBJ1-2. TRBV21-1 is labeled a pseudogene. The CDR3 numbers 16 amino acids, ends counted. The CDR3 region is CASSKVAPGSNYGYTF.

CDR3 DNA sequence: TGCGCCAGCAGTTCAGGGTACAATCAGCCCCAGCATTTT. It codes for CASSSGYNQPQHF. V usage is TRBV10-2 and J usage is TRBJ1-5; possible D gene TRBD1, 5 bases. V lost 5 bases and J lost 3, with 8 bases in between. Germline CDR1 is WSHSY and CDR2 is SAAADI. This CDR3 is 13 amino acids long.

This sequence joins TRBV27 and TRBJ2-7, with 9 nucleotides matching TRBD1. The CDR3 is 16 residues long. Germline lookup yields CDR1 MNHEY and CDR2 SMNVEV (reference sequence). Germline trimming cut 5 bases from V and 3 bases from J; bases unmatched to any gene: 11. The CDR3: CASSLTRQGGNYEQYF. CDR3 sequence (DNA): TGTGCCAGCAGTCTCACTCGACAGGGGGGGAACTACGAGCAGTACTTC.

To note about this clone: This same CDR3 is encoded by further DNA sequences in the sample. The chain carries TRBV27 and TRBJ2-7, with 8 bases lining up with TRBD1. The CDR3 is made up of 12 amino acids. The ends lost 5 bases at V and 4 bases at J; junction bases unmatched: 1. Looked up from germline, CDR1 is MNHEY and CDR2 is SMNVEV (reference sequence). The CDR3 DNA follows: TGTGCCAGCAGTACAGGGGGGTACGAGCAGTACTTC. Translated, it gives CASSTGGYEQYF.